One and the same sample provided the 20 T cell receptor beta chains below, sequenced in a study of shared clonotypes between healthy human individuals (dated by TCRdb to 2020 to 2021). The library relied on the immunoSEQ multiplex PCR assay. In TCRdb, the immuneACCESS table is reduced to in-frame sequences with V and J assigned. These tables do not hold every clone; where another copy was compared, an unresolved V gene accounts for under half, and the others remain unexplained. The sample table contains 2,100,000 or so clones; only one count was recorded for approximately 96% of them. The ten largest clones capture approximately 0.13% of the sample. The sample consisted of naive CD4+ T cells sorted from blood. The cell subset or site tag for this specimen amounts to: CD45RA+ positively selected. The source is a man aged 18 to 30 in good health.

The CDR3 sequence: CASSELAATDTQYF. The CDR3 DNA reads as TGTGCCAGCAGTGAATTGGCGGCCACAGATACGCAGTATTTT. The gene calls are TRBV6-1 and TRBJ2-3; D uncertain. Looked up from germline, CDR1 is MNHNS and CDR2 is SASEGT. The V gene lost 2 bases and the J gene lost 2 bases, with 8 bases spanning the gap. The CDR3 has 14 residues.

In the case of this clone: This sample includes further DNA sequences coding for the same CDR3. The chain is built from TRBV6-1 and TRBJ1-1; TRBD1 matches 7 bases. This CDR3 contains 14 residues. CDR1 and CDR2 (germline): MNHNS, SASEGT. The junction had 4 bases not matched to a gene; V was cut back by 6 bases and J by 0 bases. Written as DNA, the CDR3 is TGTGCCAGCAGCAGGACAGGCATGAACACTGAAGCTTTCTTT. The encoded protein is CASSRTGMNTEAFF.

The chain employs TRBV5-1 and TRBJ2-5; perhaps TRBD1 as D (6 bases). Per the germline V gene, CDR1 is SGHRS and CDR2 is YFSETQ. The CDR3 spans 14 residues. With 0 bases removed from V and 3 bases from J, the gap between germline ends came to 9 bases. The CDR3 sequence is CASSLARDKETQYF. CDR3 sequence (DNA): TGCGCCAGCAGCTTGGCCCGGGACAAAGAGACCCAGTACTTC.

This rearrangement joins TRBV5-1 to TRBJ2-7, with TRBD1 matching over 9 bases. CDR3 length equals 15 residues. Germline V gene lookup returns CDR1 SGHRS and CDR2 YFSETQ. After removal of 3 bases from V and 3 bases from J, the junction contained 7 bases not matched to a gene. The CDR3 loop reads CASSSGQGFFYEQYF. The CDR3 DNA sequence: TGCGCCAGCAGCTCGGGACAGGGCTTTTTCTACGAGCAGTACTTC.

This chain joins TRBV5-1 and TRBJ1-1; tentatively, D is TRBD1 (5 bases). The CDR3 loop spans 14 amino acids. V lost 4 bases, J lost 5 bases, and 15 bases lay in between. The germline gives CDR1 SGHRS, CDR2 YFSETQ. In DNA form, the CDR3 reads TGCGCCAGCAGCGAAAATCCTGGGGGAACTGAAGCTTTCTTT. As protein: CASSENPGGTEAFF.

The chain is built from TRBV6-5 and TRBJ1-4; 9 positions match TRBD1. The CDR3 is 16 amino acids. Losses at the gene ends were 0 bases for V and 2 bases for J; bases not matched to a gene: 1. Per the germline V gene, CDR1 is MNHEY and CDR2 is SVGAGI. In DNA form, the CDR3 reads TGTGCCAGCAGTTACTCGACAGGGGGGACTAATGAAAAACTGTTTTTT. Amino acid sequence: CASSYSTGGTNEKLFF.

The chain is built from TRBV7-9 and TRBJ2-2; D gene unclear. This CDR3 is 15 amino acids long. V dropped 6 bases and J dropped 2 bases, with 13 bases sitting between them. CDR1 and CDR2 from the germline V gene are SEHNR and FQNEAQ (reference sequence). This CDR3 is CASRPRQDNTGELFF. The CDR3 DNA reads TGTGCCAGCAGACCAAGGCAGGACAACACCGGGGAGCTGTTTTTT.

The chain uses TRBV6-5 and TRBJ2-1; 7 nucleotides match TRBD1. Germline CDR1 and CDR2: MNHEY and SVGAGI. The CDR3 has 15 amino acids. The V segment lost 5 bases and the J segment 4 bases; nucleotides outside the gene matches: 8. In nucleotides, the CDR3 is TGTGCCAGCAGTATAGGACAGGTACATTACAATGAGCAGTTCTTC. This encodes CASSIGQVHYNEQFF.

The chain uses TRBV12-2 and TRBJ1-5; the D segment call TRBD1 is taken from the table without a DNA check. TRBV12-2 is described as a pseudogene. The CDR3 length is 18 residues. CDR3 coding DNA: TGTGCAAGTCGCTTAGCGGTTGGAGGACAGGGCAACAATCAGCCCCAGCATTTT. It encodes CASRLAVGGQGNNQPQHF.

V gene TRBV7-3 combines with J gene TRBJ2-5; 8 bases are shared with TRBD2. Germline V gene lookup returns CDR1 SGHTA and CDR2 FQGTGA. The length of the CDR3 is 15 residues. With V trimmed by 5 bases and J by 5 bases, 10 bases remained unmatched. The CDR3, as DNA: TGTGCCAGCAGCAAGACCGGGGGGGCCTTGGAGACCCAGTACTTC. This encodes CASSKTGGALETQYF.

The rearrangement links TRBV5-1 to TRBJ2-7, with D maybe TRBD2 (5 bases). Germline V lookup: CDR1 SGHRS, CDR2 YFSETQ. The CDR3 consists of 13 residues. The ends were cut back, 6 bases at V and 3 bases at J, with 13 bases in the middle. The CDR3 region is CASNPGSGYEQYF. In nucleotides, the CDR3 is TGCGCCAGCAACCCGGGGAGCGGCTACGAGCAGTACTTC.

The J gene is TRBJ2-5, the V gene TRBV19; D call uncertain. The CDR3 contains 15 residues. Looked up from germline, CDR1 is LNHDA and CDR2 is SQIVND (reference sequence). Trimming took 4 bases from V and 5 from J, leaving 17 bases between them. The CDR3 loop is CASSTYLSSLETQYF. The DNA of the CDR3 is TGTGCCAGTAGTACGTACCTGTCTAGTCTGGAGACCCAGTACTTC.

The chain couples TRBV30 to TRBJ2-7; 10 nucleotides line up with TRBD2. V lost 1 base and J lost 3; bases outside the gene matches: 0. CDR3 size: 13 residues. Per the germline V gene, CDR1 is GTSNPN and CDR2 is SVGIG (reference sequence). The CDR3: CAWSGTSGYEQYF. As DNA, the CDR3 is TGTGCCTGGAGTGGGACTAGCGGCTACGAGCAGTACTTC.

V gene TRBV9 combines with J gene TRBJ1-5; a possible D gene is TRBD1 (5 bases). The CDR3 has 14 residues. Germline V CDR1 and CDR2: SGDLS, YYNGEE. Trimming removed 1 base at V and 2 bases at J, with 7 bases between. The CDR3 is CASSVLGGNQPQHF. CDR3 in DNA: TGTGCCAGCAGCGTATTAGGGGGCAATCAGCCCCAGCATTTT.

This chain connects TRBV19 to TRBJ1-1; D ambiguous. Trimming took 4 bases from V and 2 from J, leaving 11 bases between them. Germline CDR1 is LNHDA and CDR2 is SQIVND (reference sequence). CDR3 length: 14 amino acids. This CDR3 is CASSNVPANTEAFF. DNA for the CDR3: TGTGCCAGTAGTAACGTCCCAGCCAACACTGAAGCTTTCTTT.

V usage is TRBV5-4 and J usage is TRBJ1-1; TRBD1 matches 10 bases. The CDR3 runs 18 residues. V lost 4 bases to trimming and J lost 1 base; unmatched junction nucleotides: 13. The germline gives CDR1 SGHNT, CDR2 YYREEE (reference sequence). The CDR3 DNA is TGTGCCAGCAGCCCCGGGACAGGGGCTACCCCGGCGAACACTGAAGCTTTCTTT. Protein: CASSPGTGATPANTEAFF. The variable domain in full, with the rest retrieved from reference TRBV5-4 and TRBJ1-1, is ETGVTQSPTHLIKTRGQQVTLRCSSQSGHNTVSWYQQALGQGPQFIFQYYREEENGRGNFPPRFSGLQFPNYSSELNVNALELDDSALYLCASSPGTGATPANTEAFFGQGTRLTVV.

Comments on this clone: One end of the junction fails to match germline, which may point to a read error. The chain couples TRBV6-6 to TRBJ2-1; D remains ambiguous. The germline V gene encodes CDR1 MNHNY and CDR2 SVGAGI (reference sequence). The CDR3 length is 13 residues. The CDR3 sequence: CASSYSHSNEQFF. CDR3 nucleotide sequence: TGTGCCAGTAGTTATAGCCATAGCAATGAGCAGTTCTTC.

The chain's CDR3 is CASSPWDRQSGYTF. Here the CDR3 DNA reads TGTGCCAGTAGTCCGTGGGACAGGCAGTCGGGCTACACCTTC. V and J are TRBV19 and TRBJ1-2; 8 nucleotides agree with TRBD1. Germline loops: CDR1 LNHDA, CDR2 SQIVND (reference sequence). This CDR3 region has 14 residues. The J segment lost 8 bases and the V segment lost 5 bases, leaving 10 bases of the junction unmatched.

This rearrangement joins TRBV20-1 to TRBJ2-5; D not resolved. V was clipped by 5 bases and J by 0 bases, with 4 bases between them. Germline loops: CDR1 DFQATT, CDR2 SNEGSKA (reference sequence). The CDR3 is 11 residues long. This CDR3 is CSAGHQETQYF. DNA for the CDR3: TGCAGTGCTGGCCACCAAGAGACCCAGTACTTC.

V and J are TRBV11-2 and TRBJ2-7; a possible D gene is TRBD1 (7 bases). CDR1 and CDR2 (germline): SGHAT, FQNNGV. There are 15 residues in the CDR3. V was clipped by 5 bases and J by 3 bases, with 17 bases between them. The CDR3 sequence is CASSQRQGGGYEQYF. The CDR3 nucleotides read TGTGCCAGCAGCCAGAGACAGGGAGGTGGCTACGAGCAGTACTTC. The variable domain in full, with the rest retrieved from reference TRBV11-2 and TRBJ2-7, is EAGVAQSPRYKIIEKRQSVAFWCNPISGHATLYWYQQILGQGPKLLIQFQNNGVVDDSQLPKDRFSAERLKGVDSTLKIQPAKLEDSAVYLCASSQRQGGGYEQYFGPGTRLTVT.